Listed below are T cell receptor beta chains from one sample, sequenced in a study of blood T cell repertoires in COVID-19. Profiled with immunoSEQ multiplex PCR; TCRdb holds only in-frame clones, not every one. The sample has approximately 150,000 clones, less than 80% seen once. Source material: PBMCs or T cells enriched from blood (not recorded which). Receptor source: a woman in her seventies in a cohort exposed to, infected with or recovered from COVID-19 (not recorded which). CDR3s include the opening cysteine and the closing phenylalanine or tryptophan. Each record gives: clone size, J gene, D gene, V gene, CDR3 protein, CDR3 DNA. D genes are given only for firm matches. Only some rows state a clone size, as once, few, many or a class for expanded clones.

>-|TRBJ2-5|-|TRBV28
CASSLGAGLGTQYF
TGTGCCAGCAGTTTAGGAGCGGGCCTGGGGACCCAGTACTTC
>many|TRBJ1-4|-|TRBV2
CASSDMGQTNEKLFF
TGTGCCAGCAGTGACATGGGACAAACTAATGAAAAACTGTTTTTT
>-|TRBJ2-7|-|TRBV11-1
CASSPDRDEQYF
TGTGCCAGCAGCCCCGATCGGGACGAGCAGTACTTC
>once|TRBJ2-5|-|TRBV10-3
CAISELGAETQYF
TGTGCCATCAGTGAGCTAGGAGCAGAGACCCAGTACTTC
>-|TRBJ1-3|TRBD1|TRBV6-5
CASSSTGAIGNTIYF
TGTGCCAGCAGTTCGACAGGGGCCATTGGAAACACCATATATTTT
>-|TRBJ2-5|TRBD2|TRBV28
CASSSPGGLETQYF
TGTGCCAGCAGTTCACCGGGAGGTCTGGAGACCCAGTACTTC
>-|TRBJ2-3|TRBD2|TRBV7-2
CASSSLAGVADTQYF
TGTGCCAGCAGCTCACTAGCGGGAGTCGCAGATACGCAGTATTTT
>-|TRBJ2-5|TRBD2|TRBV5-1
CASSLEGGGGQETQYF
TGCGCCAGCAGCTTGGAAGGAGGCGGGGGGCAAGAGACCCAGTACTTC
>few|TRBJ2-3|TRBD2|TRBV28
CASSLLAGTDTQYF
TGTGCCAGCAGTTTATTAGCGGGAACAGATACGCAGTATTTT
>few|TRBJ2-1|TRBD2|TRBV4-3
CASSKGLADSYNEQFF
TGCGCCAGCAGCAAGGGACTAGCGGACTCCTACAATGAGCAGTTCTTC